These 9 T cell receptor beta chains were sequenced from one sample in a study of blood T cell repertoires in COVID-19. Assay: immunoSEQ multiplex PCR; the TCRdb copy retains only in-frame clones and omits some. The sample yields roughly 120,000 clones, around four fifths seen once. The sample consisted of peripheral blood. These receptor sequences come from a man aged 80 or over with COVID-19, enrolled during active disease.

The chain joins TRBV2 to TRBJ1-2; TRBD1 matches at 7 bases. The CDR3 extends over 16 amino acids. CDR1 SNHLY and CDR2 FYNNEI come from the germline V gene. The J segment lost 2 bases and the V segment lost 5 bases, leaving 11 bases of the junction unmatched. CDR3: CASSRGFPGQNYGYTF. The CDR3 DNA sequence: TGTGCCAGCAGTAGGGGGTTCCCGGGACAGAACTATGGCTACACCTTC.

This chain connects TRBV12-3 or TRBV12-4 to TRBJ2-1; D not certain. The CDR3 loop spans 11 amino acids. V was clipped by 6 bases and J by 11 bases, with 11 bases between them. CDR3 DNA: TGTGCCAGCAGCCTGGCCAGAAAGCAGTTCTTC. Amino acid sequence: CASSLARKQFF.

J is TRBJ2-2 and V is TRBV2; a possible D gene is TRBD1 (5 bases). Looked up from germline, CDR1 is SNHLY and CDR2 is FYNNEI. The length of the CDR3 is 14 residues. V gave up 4 bases and J gave up 6 bases, with 12 bases separating them. CDR3 sequence (DNA): TGTGCCAGCAGTGCTTTCGAAGGGGCCGGGGAGCTGTTTTTT. Translated, it gives CASSAFEGAGELFF.

DNA for the CDR3: TGTGCCAGCAGTTCGGCCGGGACTCATCTCTCCTACGAGCAGTACTTC. Translated: CASSSAGTHLSYEQYF. V is TRBV6-2 or TRBV6-3 and J is TRBJ2-7; D is possibly TRBD2 (6 bases). The germline V and J ends were trimmed by 4 bases and 0 bases, with 16 bases remaining between them. Germline CDR1 and CDR2: MNHEY and SVGEGT. This CDR3 region has 16 residues.

This clone came up once. The J gene is TRBJ2-5, the V gene TRBV24-1, with D perhaps matching TRBD1 (6 bases). The CDR3 consists of 15 residues. V lost 1 base and J lost 1, with 9 bases in between. The V gene's germline CDR1 is KGHDR and CDR2 SFDVKD. The CDR3 DNA sequence: TGTGCCACCAGTGATTTAGGACAGTCCCAAGAGACCCAGTACTTC. Protein sequence: CATSDLGQSQETQYF.

In its sample, this clone was seen once. At one end the junction does not follow the germline gene, possibly because of a read error. The chain carries TRBV6-2 or TRBV6-3 and TRBJ2-7, with 8 nucleotides matching TRBD1. The length of the CDR3 is 14 residues. The V gene's germline CDR1 is MNHEY and CDR2 SVGEGT. The CDR3, as DNA: TGTGCCAGCAGTGACCAAGAAAGCAGGGGGCTAGGGGACTTC. Its protein is CASSDQESRGLGDF.

The V and J genes are TRBV10-2 and TRBJ2-5; tentative D call: TRBD1 (8 bases). This CDR3 contains 16 residues. Per the germline V gene, CDR1 is WSHSY and CDR2 is SAAADI. V lost 2 bases to trimming and J lost 5 bases, with 18 bases between them. The CDR3 DNA follows: TGCGCCAGCAGTGAGACAGTCACAGGGGGAGGGGAGACCCAGTACTTC. Protein product: CASSETVTGGGETQYF.

The chain recombines TRBV7-6 with TRBJ1-5; D is possibly TRBD1 (6 bases). Germline lookup yields CDR1 SGHVS and CDR2 FNYEAQ. V lost 1 base, J lost 5 bases, and 12 bases lay in between. This CDR3 has 15 amino acids. The CDR3 region is CASSLEQGQHQPQHF. The DNA of the CDR3 is TGTGCCAGCAGCTTAGAGCAGGGGCAGCATCAGCCCCAGCATTTT.

This clone was seen more than once but under ten times. The chain employs TRBV5-4 and TRBJ1-2; TRBD1 might be the D (5 bases). CDR3 size: 15 residues. Germline CDR1 SGHNT, CDR2 YYREEE (reference sequence). Trimming cost V 1 base and J 5 bases, with 15 bases left between them. CDR3 nucleotide sequence: TGTGCCAGCAGCTTGATGGCGGGGACGGGGTATGGCTACACCTTC. It is translated as CASSLMAGTGYGYTF.